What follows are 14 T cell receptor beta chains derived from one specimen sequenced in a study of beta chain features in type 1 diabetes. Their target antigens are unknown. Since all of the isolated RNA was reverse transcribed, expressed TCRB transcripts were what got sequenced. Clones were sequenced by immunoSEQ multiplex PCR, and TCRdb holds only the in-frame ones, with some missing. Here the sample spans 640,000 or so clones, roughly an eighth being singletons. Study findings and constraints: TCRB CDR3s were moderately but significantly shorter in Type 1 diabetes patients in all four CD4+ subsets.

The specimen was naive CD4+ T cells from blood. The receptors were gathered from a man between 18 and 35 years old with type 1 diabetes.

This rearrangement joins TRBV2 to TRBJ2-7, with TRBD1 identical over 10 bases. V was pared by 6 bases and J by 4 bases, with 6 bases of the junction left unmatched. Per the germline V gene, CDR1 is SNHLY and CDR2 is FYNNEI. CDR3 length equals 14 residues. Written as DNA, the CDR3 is TGTGCCAGCAGGGGGACAGGGGAAATATACGAGCAGTACTTC. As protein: CASRGTGEIYEQYF.

The CDR3 here is CSVASVPHGMNTEAFF. As DNA, the CDR3 is TGCAGCGTTGCTTCGGTCCCCCACGGGATGAACACTGAAGCTTTCTTT. The gene calls are TRBV29-1 and TRBJ1-1; no clear D gene. Germline values: CDR1 SQVTM, CDR2 ANQGSEA. V was pared by 4 bases and J by 0 bases, with 18 bases between. This CDR3 spans 16 amino acids.

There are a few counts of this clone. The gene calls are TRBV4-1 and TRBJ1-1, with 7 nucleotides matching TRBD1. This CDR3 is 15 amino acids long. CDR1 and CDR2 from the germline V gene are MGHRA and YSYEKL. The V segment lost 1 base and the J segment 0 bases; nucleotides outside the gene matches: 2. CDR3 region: CASSQVGTVNTEAFF. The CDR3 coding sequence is TGCGCCAGCAGCCAAGTTGGGACAGTGAACACTGAAGCTTTCTTT.

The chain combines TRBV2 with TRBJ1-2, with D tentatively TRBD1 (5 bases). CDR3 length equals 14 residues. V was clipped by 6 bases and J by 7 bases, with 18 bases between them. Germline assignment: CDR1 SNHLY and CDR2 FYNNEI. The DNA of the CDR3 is TGTGCCAGCAGAGCGGGACGCCCGATGGCTGGCTACACCTTC. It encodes CASRAGRPMAGYTF.

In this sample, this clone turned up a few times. CDR3 in amino acids: CSVEAGTASTYNEQFF. The CDR3 region has the DNA TGCAGCGTTGAAGCCGGGACCGCCTCTACCTACAATGAGCAGTTCTTC. The rearrangement uses TRBV29-1 and TRBJ2-1; D is tentatively TRBD1 or TRBD2 (5 bases each). The CDR3 is 16 residues long. The germline V and J ends were trimmed by 1 base and 2 bases, with 15 bases remaining between them. In germline, CDR1 is SQVTM, CDR2 ANQGSEA.

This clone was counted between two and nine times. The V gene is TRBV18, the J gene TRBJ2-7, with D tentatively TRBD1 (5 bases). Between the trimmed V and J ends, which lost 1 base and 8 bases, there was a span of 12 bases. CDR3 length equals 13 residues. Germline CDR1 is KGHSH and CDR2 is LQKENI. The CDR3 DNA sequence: TGTGCCAGCTCACCACGCCCCAGGGATCAGCAGTACTTC. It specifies CASSPRPRDQQYF.

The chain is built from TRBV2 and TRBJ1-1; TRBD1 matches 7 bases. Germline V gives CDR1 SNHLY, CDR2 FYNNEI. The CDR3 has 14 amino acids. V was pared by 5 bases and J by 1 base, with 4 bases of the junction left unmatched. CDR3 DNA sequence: TGTGCCAGCAGTAAGGACAGGACGAACACTGAAGCTTTCTTT. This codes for CASSKDRTNTEAFF.

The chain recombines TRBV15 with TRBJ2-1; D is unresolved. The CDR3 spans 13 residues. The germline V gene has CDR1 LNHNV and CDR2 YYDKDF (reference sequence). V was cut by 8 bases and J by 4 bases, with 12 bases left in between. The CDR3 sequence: CATGWAAYNEQFF. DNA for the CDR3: TGTGCCACCGGGTGGGCAGCTTACAATGAGCAGTTCTTC.

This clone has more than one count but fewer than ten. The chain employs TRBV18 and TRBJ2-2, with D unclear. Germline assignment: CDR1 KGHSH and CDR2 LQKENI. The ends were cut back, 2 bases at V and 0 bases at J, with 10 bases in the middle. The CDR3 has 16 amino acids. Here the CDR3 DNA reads TGTGCCAGCTCACCAATTCAGGCGGCGAACACCGGGGAGCTGTTTTTT. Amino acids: CASSPIQAANTGELFF.

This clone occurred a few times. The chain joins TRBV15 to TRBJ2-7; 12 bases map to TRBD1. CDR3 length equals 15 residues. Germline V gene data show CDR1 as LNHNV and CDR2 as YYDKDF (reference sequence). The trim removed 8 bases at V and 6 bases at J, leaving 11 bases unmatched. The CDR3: CATSLRDRGPFEQYF. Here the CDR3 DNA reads TGTGCCACCTCGCTCCGGGACAGGGGGCCTTTCGAGCAGTACTTC. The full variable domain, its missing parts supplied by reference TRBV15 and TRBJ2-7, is DAMVIQNPRYQVTQFGKPVTLSCSQTLNHNVMYWYQQKSSQAPKLLFHYYDKDFNNEADTPDNFQSRRPNTSFCFLDIRSPGLGDTAMYLCATSLRDRGPFEQYFGPGTRLTVT.

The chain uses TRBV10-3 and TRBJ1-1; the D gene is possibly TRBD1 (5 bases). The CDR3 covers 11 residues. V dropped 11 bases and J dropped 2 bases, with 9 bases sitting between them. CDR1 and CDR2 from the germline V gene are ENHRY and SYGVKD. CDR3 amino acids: CAGGGNTEAFF. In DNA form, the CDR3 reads TGTGCCGGGGGAGGAAACACTGAAGCTTTCTTT.

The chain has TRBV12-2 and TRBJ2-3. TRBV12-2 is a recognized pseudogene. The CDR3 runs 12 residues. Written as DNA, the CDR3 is TGTGCAAGTCGCGCCCCGACCTGTAAGCAGTATTTT. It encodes CASRAPTCKQYF.

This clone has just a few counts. For the CDR3, the DNA is TGTGCCTGGAAATTAACCCACCAGGCTTTCTTT. The encoded protein is CAWKLTHQAFF. The V and J genes are TRBV30 and TRBJ1-1; D is unclear. Germline V gene sequence: CDR1 GTSNPN, CDR2 SVGIG (reference sequence). Deletions cut 4 bases from V and 11 bases from J, with 14 bases between. The CDR3 length is 11 residues.

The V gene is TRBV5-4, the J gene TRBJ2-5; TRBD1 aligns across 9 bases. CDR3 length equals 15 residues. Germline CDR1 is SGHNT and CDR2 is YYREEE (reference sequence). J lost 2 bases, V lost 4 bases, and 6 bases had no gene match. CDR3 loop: CASSEKTGGQETQYF. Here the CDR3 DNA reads TGTGCCAGCAGCGAAAAGACAGGGGGGCAAGAGACCCAGTACTTC.